Detailed here is one T cell receptor beta chain. No antigen is known for it. Data came from immunoSEQ multiplex PCR; TCRdb stores just in-frame clones and leaves some out. This sample has fewer than 40,000 clones; 84% occur once, and the top ten carry about a fifth. This sample stems from a study of OX40 agonist ivuxolimab in advanced cancers. Overall study: Patients were dosed with the agonistic anti-OX40 (CD134) antibody ivuxolimab.

The germline V gene has CDR1 MNHEY and CDR2 SVGAGI. This CDR3 is built from 16 residues. V lost 2 bases and J 5 bases, leaving 18 bases between the germline ends. Study-level results: Certain nonresponders likewise exhibited a low normalized T-cell clonal expansion. Within 6 weeks, CD4+ and CD8+ blood T cells expanded clonally at 0.1 to 3.0 mg/kg.

The sequences come from CD4+ or CD8+ T cells sorted from blood, collected in a trial of the OX40 agonist ivuxolimab. The sequence was obtained from an adult with an advanced solid tumor such as melanoma, head and neck, liver or kidney cancer. V usage is TRBV6-5 and J usage is TRBJ1-1; a possible D gene is TRBD1 (5 bases). The CDR3 nucleotides read TGTGCCAGCAGTTACCCAGCCGGGGCCCCTGGGACTGAAGCTTTCTTT. Residues: CASSYPAGAPGTEAFF.